Given below is one T cell receptor (beta chain) in context. The diagnoses drew upon clinical symptoms, serum thyroxine and TRAb, thyroid ultrasound and orbital computed tomography. The record originates from a study of T cells in Graves' hyperthyroidism and ophthalmopathy. V was clipped by 4 bases and J by 2 bases; unmatched bases: 4. The germline V gene encodes CDR1 ENHRY and CDR2 SYGVKD. The CDR3 totals 14 residues. RNA transcripts yielded amplified TCR beta CDR3 regions. HTBI primers were employed in a first-round RT-PCR of the TCR CDR3. TCRdb ran MiXCR on the multiplex PCR reads and lists one entry per CDR3 protein. This table has 500,000 to 650,000 distinct CDR3 sequences, around 15% appearing once.

Sequencing input: blood. The chain combines TRBV10-3 with TRBJ2-7; 8 bases match TRBD1. The receptor was isolated from a woman aged 35 to 49 with Graves' hyperthyroidism. The CDR3 reads CAISVGQGPYEQYF. CDR3 in DNA: TGTGCCATCAGTGTTGGACAGGGCCCCTACGAGCAGTACTTC.